These 30 T cell receptor beta chains were sequenced from one sample in a study of T cell repertoires in cytomegalovirus infection. TCRdb reanalysed the reads using MiXCR and keeps one entry per CDR3 protein. Among around 750,000 distinct CDR3 sequences listed, about 30% were seen once. These TCRs are of unknown antigen specificity. The sample in question was cultured CD8+ T cells from PBMCs, obtained from culture after CMV antigen stimulation. These receptors were obtained from a human donor in good health (CMV status not recorded). Some clones in this sample may be carry-over from other donors' samples.

This clonotype has just a few counts. The chain combines TRBV9 with TRBJ1-1; D unclear. V was cut by 0 bases and J by 7 bases, with 10 bases left in between. The V gene's germline CDR1 is SGDLS and CDR2 YYNGEE. The CDR3 sequence is 13 residues long. For the CDR3, the DNA is TGTGCCAGCAGCGTAGGAGTGGAGGGTGAAGCTTTCTTT. Translated, it gives CASSVGVEGEAFF.

The V call is TRBV10-3, the J call TRBJ1-2; 7 bases agree with TRBD1. This CDR3 is 16 amino acids long. Germline CDR1 ENHRY, CDR2 SYGVKD. V trimming: 0 bases; J trimming: 5 bases; junction bases outside the gene matches: 9. CDR3 sequence reads: CAISESSGTVPYGYTF. In DNA form, the CDR3 reads TGTGCCATCAGTGAGTCGTCTGGGACAGTGCCTTATGGCTACACCTTC.

The sample holds a few counts of this clonotype. The rearrangement links TRBV14 to TRBJ1-2; no firm D call. The germline V gene has CDR1 SGHDN and CDR2 FVKESK. V lost 0 bases and J 6 bases, leaving 14 bases between the germline ends. The length of the CDR3 is 15 residues. DNA for the CDR3: TGTGCCAGCAGCCAAGATCAAGGCATTCCAGATGGCTACACCTTC. Translated: CASSQDQGIPDGYTF.

The V and J genes are TRBV3-1 and TRBJ2-5; no definite D call. The CDR3 extends over 15 amino acids. Germline lookup yields CDR1 LGHDT and CDR2 YNNKEL (reference sequence). The germline V and J ends were trimmed by 1 base and 2 bases, with 11 bases remaining between them. For the CDR3, the DNA is TGTGCCAGCAGCCAAGCTTTTGGACGGCAAGAGACCCAGTACTTC. It is translated as CASSQAFGRQETQYF.

This chain uses TRBV7-2 with TRBJ2-1, with 7 bases lining up with TRBD2. The germline CDR1 and CDR2 sequences are SGHTA and FQGNSA. V lost 11 bases to trimming and J lost 0 bases; unmatched junction nucleotides: 7. This CDR3 has 14 amino acids. Here the CDR3 reads CASTGGSSYNEQFF. In DNA, the CDR3 is TGTGCCTCCACGGGGGGTAGCTCCTACAATGAGCAGTTCTTC.

This clonotype has only a few counts. The chain employs TRBV27 and TRBJ2-1; no firm D call. In germline, CDR1 is MNHEY, CDR2 SMNVEV (reference sequence). V lost 2 bases, J lost 7 bases, and 12 bases lay in between. The CDR3 is made up of 14 amino acids. The CDR3 region is CASSLGVVGNEQFF. Written as DNA, the CDR3 is TGTGCCAGCAGTTTAGGAGTAGTGGGGAATGAGCAGTTCTTC.

This chain connects TRBV5-5 to TRBJ2-1; TRBD1 matches at 7 bases. V shed 5 bases and J 8 bases; nucleotides not matched to a gene: 16. The CDR3 sequence is 16 residues long. Germline lookup yields CDR1 SGHKS and CDR2 YYEKEE (reference sequence). The DNA of the CDR3 is TGTGCCAGCAGACAGCAGGGACCACAGGGGATGGATGAGCAGTTCTTC. Encoded protein: CASRQQGPQGMDEQFF. Filled out from reference TRBV5-5 and TRBJ2-1, the complete variable domain reads DAGVTQSPTHLIKTRGQQVTLRCSPISGHKSVSWYQQVLGQGPQFIFQYYEKEERGRGNFPDRFSARQFPNYSSELNVNALLLGDSALYLCASRQQGPQGMDEQFFGPGTRLTVL.

This clonotype was detected once. This chain joins TRBV20-1 and TRBJ1-3, with unresolved D. The CDR3 runs 13 residues. CDR1 and CDR2 (germline): DFQATT, SNEGSKA (reference sequence). Trimming cost V 6 bases and J 4 bases, with 13 bases left between them. The CDR3 protein is CSAGNNAGNTIYF. Here the CDR3 DNA reads TGCAGTGCGGGAAACAATGCGGGAAACACCATATATTTT.

The chain combines TRBV10-3 with TRBJ1-2; D uncertain. Germline CDR1 is ENHRY and CDR2 is SYGVKD. CDR3 size: 12 residues. Trimming took off 5 bases at V and 1 base at J, with 5 bases between the two ends. In DNA form, the CDR3 reads TGTGCCATCAGTACCGTTAACTATGGCTACACCTTC. Translated: CAISTVNYGYTF.

With regard to this clonotype: One junction end does not reproduce the germline sequence, and a read error may be involved. In DNA form, the CDR3 reads TGTGTCACCTTGGATAGCGGCCTTAACTACAATGAGCAGTTCTTC. Translation: CVTLDSGLNYNEQFF. The chain uses TRBV15 and TRBJ2-1, with D possibly TRBD2 on 6 matching bases. This CDR3 spans 15 amino acids. CDR1 and CDR2 from the germline V gene are LNHNV and YYDKDF (reference sequence).

V usage is TRBV2 and J usage is TRBJ1-5; maybe TRBD1 (5 bases). This CDR3 is 14 amino acids long. CDR1 and CDR2 from the germline V gene are SNHLY and FYNNEI. The V and J ends lost 8 bases and 7 bases respectively, with 18 bases between them. CDR3: CASRGNPGRQPQHF. The CDR3 DNA reads as TGTGCCAGCCGGGGGAACCCAGGGAGACAGCCCCAGCATTTT.

This clonotype was seen many times. The CDR3 DNA sequence: TGTGCCAGCAGCTTATACCCGGGGAGCTCCTACGAGCAGTACTTC. Amino acids: CASSLYPGSSYEQYF. V is TRBV7-6 and J is TRBJ2-7; weak D call: TRBD2 (5 bases). V was trimmed by 2 bases and J by 0 bases, leaving 11 bases between them. CDR1 is SGHVS and CDR2 is FNYEAQ in the germline V gene. The CDR3 extends over 15 amino acids.

This clonotype was seen a few times. The chain carries TRBV7-2 and TRBJ1-6; 7 bases fit TRBD1. The V segment lost 6 bases and the J segment 0 bases; nucleotides outside the gene matches: 8. Germline CDR1 and CDR2: SGHTA and FQGNSA. The CDR3 contains 17 residues. The chain's CDR3 is CASRFRGGSSYNSPLHF. The CDR3 DNA follows: TGTGCCAGCAGGTTCAGGGGGGGAAGCTCCTATAATTCACCCCTCCACTTT.

This clonotype turned up a few times. The chain combines TRBV7-2 with TRBJ2-5; possible D gene TRBD1, 5 bases. This CDR3 has 14 residues. V gave up 4 bases and J gave up 2 bases, with 11 bases separating them. In germline, CDR1 is SGHTA, CDR2 FQGNSA. The CDR3 loop is CASSSWTSQETQYF. The CDR3 nucleotides are TGTGCCAGCAGCTCTTGGACAAGTCAAGAGACCCAGTACTTC.

This rearrangement joins TRBV27 to TRBJ1-1; D gene unclear. V was shortened by 7 bases and J by 8 bases, with 11 bases between the two germline ends. Germline V gene data show CDR1 as MNHEY and CDR2 as SMNVEV (reference sequence). This CDR3 region has 11 residues. The CDR3 region is CASTGSREAFF. In nucleotides, the CDR3 is TGTGCCAGCACCGGATCGCGGGAAGCTTTCTTT.

This clonotype was observed a few times. The genes are TRBV7-9 and TRBJ1-2; no definite D call. This CDR3 has 12 amino acids. Trimming took 3 bases from V and 6 from J, leaving 8 bases between them. The germline CDR1 and CDR2 sequences are SEHNR and FQNEAQ (reference sequence). The CDR3 sequence is CASSFDRNGYTF. DNA of the CDR3: TGTGCCAGCAGCTTCGACCGAAATGGCTACACCTTC.

Comment on this clonotype: A much larger clone lies one base from this, so it may be a read error. J is TRBJ2-3 and V is TRBV7-3; 7 bases agree with TRBD2. This CDR3 is built from 15 residues. Looked up from germline, CDR1 is SGHTA and CDR2 is FQGTGA. V lost 2 bases, J lost 1 base, and 3 bases stayed unmatched. CDR3 loop: CASSLGDYRTDTQYF. In DNA form, the CDR3 reads TGTGCCAGCAGCTTAGGGGACTACCGCACAGATACGCAGTATTTT.

This sequence joins TRBV6-1 and TRBJ2-1; D perhaps matches TRBD1 (5 bases). V dropped 3 bases and J dropped 7 bases, with 10 bases sitting between them. The CDR3 is 13 residues long. Germline CDR1 reads MNHNS; CDR2 reads SASEGT. The CDR3 DNA reads TGTGCCAGCAGTGAGGCAGGGTGGAATGAGCAGTTCTTC. Translating gives CASSEAGWNEQFF.

This sequence joins TRBV20-1 and TRBJ2-1; D is undetermined. The CDR3 is 15 residues long. V was shortened by 0 bases and J by 3 bases, with 12 bases between the two germline ends. The germline CDR1 and CDR2 sequences are DFQATT and SNEGSKA (reference sequence). The CDR3 coding sequence is TGCAGTGCTAGAGATATATTGGGCGGCTACAATGAGCAGTTCTTC. It yields the protein CSARDILGGYNEQFF.

There are many counts of this clonotype. This chain joins TRBV6-5 and TRBJ1-2; 8 bases map to TRBD1. The V gene end was trimmed by 4 bases and the J gene end by 8 bases; junction bases not matched to a gene: 6. Germline CDR1 MNHEY, CDR2 SVGAGI. The CDR3 totals 13 residues. CDR3 amino acids: CASSLQGAGGYTF. The CDR3 nucleotides are TGTGCCAGCAGTTTGCAGGGGGCAGGGGGCTACACCTTC.

CDR3 sequence (DNA): TGTGCCAGCAGCTTAAAGGTCCCCGGGGGCGCGGATGGTAACTATGGCTACACCTTC. Its translation: CASSLKVPGGADGNYGYTF. The chain is built from TRBV7-9 and TRBJ1-2; D may be TRBD1 (6 bases). Per germline, CDR1 SEHNR and CDR2 FQNEAQ (reference sequence). The CDR3 extends over 19 amino acids. The V end was cut by 2 bases, the J end by 1 base, with 23 bases between. The complete variable domain, with remaining parts taken from reference TRBV7-9 and TRBJ1-2, reads DTGVSQNPRHKITKRGQNVTFRCDPISEHNRLYWYRQTLGQGPEFLTYFQNEAQLEKSRLLSDRFSAERPKGSFSTLEIQRTEQGDSAMYLCASSLKVPGGADGNYGYTFGSGTRLTVV.

There are many counts of this clonotype. The chain employs TRBV7-2 and TRBJ2-2, with D uncertain. Trimming removed 1 base at V and 2 bases at J, with 5 bases between. CDR3 length: 14 residues. Germline-derived CDR1 and CDR2 are SGHTA and FQGNSA. The CDR3 DNA reads TGTGCCAGCAGCTTAGTCAGCAACACCGGGGAGCTGTTTTTT. Translation: CASSLVSNTGELFF.

This clonotype has just a few counts. The chain joins TRBV6-6 to TRBJ1-1, with 7 nucleotides matching TRBD1. The germline V gene has CDR1 MNHNY and CDR2 SVGAGI (reference sequence). The CDR3 has 17 residues. Losses at the gene ends were 6 bases for V and 0 bases for J; bases not matched to a gene: 13. The CDR3 DNA reads TGTGCCAGCAGAATTCTAGGGACAGAAAATATGAACACTGAAGCTTTCTTT. This gives the protein CASRILGTENMNTEAFF.

This clonotype was counted at least ten times. The V gene is TRBV7-6, the J gene TRBJ2-3; maybe TRBD2 (6 bases). Germline V gives CDR1 SGHVS, CDR2 FNYEAQ. The V end was cut by 5 bases, the J end by 4 bases, with 19 bases between. The CDR3 consists of 16 residues. The CDR3 is CASSQLVLAVPDTQYF. The DNA for the CDR3 is TGTGCCAGCAGCCAACTGGTACTAGCAGTCCCAGATACGCAGTATTTT.

V usage is TRBV4-3 and J usage is TRBJ1-1, with 7 positions matching TRBD1. Looked up from germline, CDR1 is LGHNA and CDR2 is YSLEER. This CDR3 contains 13 residues. The ends lost 7 bases at V and 1 base at J; junction bases unmatched: 3. The CDR3 DNA reads TGCGCCAGCACCGAGGGGGCGAACACTGAAGCTTTCTTT. This sequence encodes CASTEGANTEAFF.

This clonotype has just a few counts. This rearrangement joins TRBV7-9 to TRBJ1-1; unclear D gene. Germline CDR1 reads SEHNR; CDR2 reads FQNEAQ (reference sequence). The CDR3 sequence is 13 residues long. V was cut by 4 bases and J by 0 bases, with 6 bases left in between. In DNA form, the CDR3 reads TGTGCCAGCAGCTACGACCTGAACACTGAAGCTTTCTTT. Protein sequence: CASSYDLNTEAFF.

The gene calls are TRBV25-1 and TRBJ1-1, with unresolved D. Germline CDR1 MGHDK, CDR2 SYGVNS. Deletions cut 1 base from V and 0 bases from J, with 9 bases between. This CDR3 comprises 15 residues. The CDR3 is CASSESTLMNTEAFF. Written as DNA, the CDR3 is TGTGCCAGCAGTGAATCCACACTGATGAACACTGAAGCTTTCTTT.

For this clonotype: A read error may account for a junction end that differs from germline. The chain recombines TRBV27 with TRBJ1-1; D is perhaps TRBD1 (6 bases). There are 14 residues in the CDR3. Germline V gene lookup returns CDR1 MNHEY and CDR2 SMNVEV (reference sequence). CDR3 residues: CASGLGGKDTEAFF. CDR3 sequence (DNA): TGTGCCAGCGGTTTAGGGGGAAAGGATACTGAAGCTTTCTTT.

This clonotype was seen only a few times. The J gene is TRBJ2-7, the V gene TRBV7-4, with TRBD1 identical over 8 bases. The CDR3 totals 15 residues. V was clipped by 4 bases and J by 3 bases; unmatched bases: 8. Germline V CDR1 and CDR2: SGHVT, SQSDAQ. CDR3 protein: CASSSAGTGVYEQYF. The DNA for the CDR3 is TGTGCCAGCAGCTCCGCCGGGACAGGTGTCTACGAGCAGTACTTC.

This clonotype was counted between two and nine times. The V and J genes are TRBV19 and TRBJ2-1; D gene uncertain. V was clipped by 3 bases and J by 9 bases, with 9 bases between them. Germline lookup yields CDR1 LNHDA and CDR2 SQIVND (reference sequence). The CDR3 has 12 residues. The DNA of the CDR3 is TGTGCCAGTAGTATTAGTCCCGCTGAGCAGTTCTTC. Its translation: CASSISPAEQFF.